The TCR beta chain described here comes from a study of T cell responses to AZD1222 COVID-19 vaccine. Study-level findings and limits: Seropositive AZD1222 recipients at baseline numbered only five or six. All repertoire sampling was performed exclusively after the peak T cell response.

For this clone: The antigen is undetermined.

This CDR3 comprises 18 residues. V lost 5 bases and J 7 bases, leaving 26 bases between the germline ends. Germline loops: CDR1 LGHNA, CDR2 YSLEER. Some clones are missing from TCRdb's copy, which holds only in-frame ones; the method was immunoSEQ multiplex PCR. Counted here are about 67,000 clones, about 80% occurring once; the ten biggest clones make up 5.5% to 8%. The chain has TRBV4-3 and TRBJ1-4; D might be TRBD1 (6 bases). This sequence was found in an adult who received the AZD1222 COVID-19 vaccine. The sample consisted of peripheral blood, taken 28 days after the second AZD1222 dose. CDR3 nucleotide sequence: TGCGCCAGCAGCTCTACCCCCCTCCGGGGGCTAGGGTTTGAAAAACTGTTTTTT. Residues: CASSSTPLRGLGFEKLFF.